This T cell receptor beta chain was recovered during a study of T-cell memory formation after mild COVID-19. This clonotype has only a few counts. TCRdb reprocessed the 5' RACE reads with MiXCR, giving one entry per CDR3 protein. The sample has over 450,000 distinct CDR3 sequences, about a fifth seen once; the top ten hold roughly an eighth. The CDR3 is 16 amino acids. Material: PBMCs or a T cell subset sorted from them (not recorded which). This clonotype was obtained from an adult woman who had mild COVID-19 (a few samples of this study predate the infection). Cell type and time point are not known. The J gene is TRBJ2-2, the V gene TRBV21-1; the table's D gene call, TRBD2, was not cross checked with the DNA. TRBV21-1 is annotated as a pseudogene. CDR3: CASSKVAVEGPGELFF. The CDR3 nucleotides are TGTGCCAGCAGCAAAGTGGCGGTGGAGGGACCCGGGGAGCTGTTTTTT.